The 31 T cell receptor beta chains below were found in one sample sequenced in a study of T cell responses to AZD1222 COVID-19 vaccine. Repertoires were generated with immunoSEQ multiplex PCR, while TCRdb's copy carries only in-frame clones and drops some. Of around 160,000 clones listed, about 90% are singletons. Specimen: peripheral blood, collected 28 days after the second AZD1222 dose. These TCRs come from an adult who received the AZD1222 COVID-19 vaccine.

The chain is built from TRBV5-1 and TRBJ1-3; D ambiguous. CDR1 is SGHRS, CDR2 YFSETQ, per germline. V was trimmed by 1 base and J by 4 bases, leaving 9 bases between them. The CDR3 covers 14 residues. The CDR3 loop reads CASSLSPAGNTIYF. CDR3 coding DNA: TGCGCCAGCAGCTTGTCCCCGGCGGGAAACACCATATATTTT.

The chain employs TRBV7-2 and TRBJ2-3; D is unresolved. Trimming pared 1 base from V and 3 bases from J, leaving 14 bases between. Germline-derived CDR1 and CDR2 are SGHTA and FQGNSA. This CDR3 has 16 amino acids. The CDR3 region is CASSLVRASGTDTQYF. The CDR3 DNA reads TGTGCCAGCAGCTTAGTTAGGGCTAGTGGGACAGATACGCAGTATTTT.

The rearrangement joins TRBV6-5 to TRBJ2-7; 10 positions agree with TRBD2. The V gene's germline CDR1 is MNHEY and CDR2 SVGAGI. This CDR3 contains 15 residues. With V trimmed by 9 bases and J by 1 base, 9 bases remained unmatched. CDR3 nucleotide sequence: TGTGCCAGTAAGACACCGGGACTAGCGTCCTACGAGCAGTACTTC. Translating gives CASKTPGLASYEQYF.

The chain employs TRBV24-1 and TRBJ2-3; D unresolved. There are 15 residues in the CDR3. Germline V CDR1 and CDR2: KGHDR, SFDVKD. V lost 0 bases and J 2 bases, leaving 8 bases between the germline ends. In DNA form, the CDR3 reads TGTGCCACCAGTGATTTGGGGTCAACCACAGATACGCAGTATTTT. Protein product: CATSDLGSTTDTQYF.

J is TRBJ2-7 and V is TRBV6-5; 12 bases are a match to TRBD1. Germline values: CDR1 MNHEY, CDR2 SVGAGI. The length of the CDR3 is 16 residues. Unmatched junction bases numbered 10, after V lost 4 bases and J lost 6 bases. In DNA, the CDR3 is TGTGCCAGCAGTTCTAATGCCGGGACAGGGGGCGTCGAGCAGTACTTC. This translates into CASSSNAGTGGVEQYF.

Here the CDR3 DNA reads TGTGCCAGTACCCCGGACAGCTATGGCTACACCTTC. It specifies CASTPDSYGYTF. The chain has TRBV19 and TRBJ1-2, with a weak D call TRBD1 (6 bases). Looked up from germline, CDR1 is LNHDA and CDR2 is SQIVND (reference sequence). V gave up 7 bases and J gave up 4 bases, with 10 bases separating them. CDR3 length: 12 residues.

The chain carries TRBV19 and TRBJ2-1, with 10 bases identical to TRBD2. V shed 10 bases and J 9 bases; nucleotides not matched to a gene: 12. CDR1 is LNHDA, CDR2 SQIVND, per germline (reference sequence). The CDR3 contains 14 residues. The CDR3 DNA follows: TGTGCCACCTCCACACTAGCGGGACGGAGTGAGCAGTTCTTC. It is translated as CATSTLAGRSEQFF. Combining the CDR3 with reference TRBV19 and TRBJ2-1 gives the whole variable domain DGGITQSPKYLFRKEGQNVTLSCEQNLNHDAMYWYRQDPGQGLRLIYYSQIVNDFQKGDIAEGYSVSREKKESFPLTVTSAQKNPTAFYLCATSTLAGRSEQFFGPGTRLTVL.

The chain has TRBV9 and TRBJ2-7; TRBD2 might be the D (6 bases). The CDR3 extends over 17 amino acids. Germline V CDR1 and CDR2: SGDLS, YYNGEE. V was clipped by 0 bases and J by 0 bases, with 16 bases between them. The CDR3 region is CASSVGGGGGPSYEQYF. The CDR3 region has the DNA TGTGCCAGCAGCGTAGGGGGTGGTGGAGGGCCCTCCTACGAGCAGTACTTC.

The genes are TRBV11-3 and TRBJ1-6; D remains ambiguous. There are 14 residues in the CDR3. Trimming removed 2 bases from V and 10 bases from J, with 12 bases in between. Germline V lookup: CDR1 SGHNT, CDR2 YENEEA. The CDR3 reads CASSLSTKWSPLHF. The CDR3 DNA is TGTGCCAGCAGCTTATCCACAAAGTGGTCACCCCTCCACTTT. Filled out from reference TRBV11-3 and TRBJ1-6, the complete variable domain reads EAGVVQSPRYKIIEKKQPVAFWCNPISGHNTLYWYLQNLGQGPELLIRYENEEAVDDSQLPKDRFSAERLKGVDSTLKIQPAELGDSAVYLCASSLSTKWSPLHFGNGTRLTVT.

The J gene is TRBJ2-5, the V gene TRBV29-1, with TRBD1 identical over 7 bases. Losses at the gene ends were 4 bases for V and 0 bases for J; bases not matched to a gene: 2. CDR3 size: 13 residues. Germline assignment: CDR1 SQVTM and CDR2 ANQGSEA. The chain's CDR3 is CSVGGTDQETQYF. CDR3 DNA: TGCAGCGTTGGGGGGACAGACCAAGAGACCCAGTACTTC.

V usage is TRBV12-5 and J usage is TRBJ2-7, with 7 bases identical to TRBD1. Trimming cost V 4 bases and J 2 bases; bases outside gene matches: 5. This CDR3 has 14 residues. Germline CDR1 LGHNT, CDR2 FRNRAP. CDR3 loop: CASGSGTAPYEQYF. The CDR3 coding sequence is TGTGCTAGTGGTTCCGGGACAGCACCCTACGAGCAGTACTTC. Looking up the rest from reference TRBV12-5 and TRBJ2-7 gives the full variable domain: DARVTQTPRHKVTEMGQEVTMRCQPILGHNTVFWYRQTMMQGLELLAYFRNRAPLDDSGMPKDRFSAEMPDATLATLKIQPSEPRDSAVYFCASGSGTAPYEQYFGPGTRLTVT.

The chain is built from TRBV18 and TRBJ1-1; D gene ambiguous. Trimming removed 0 bases from V and 4 bases from J, with 15 bases in between. Germline-derived CDR1 and CDR2 are KGHSH and LQKENI. The CDR3 spans 16 residues. In nucleotides, the CDR3 is TGTGCCAGCTCACCACCGGGCAGCGCGAGGAGCACTGAAGCTTTCTTT. It translates to CASSPPGSARSTEAFF.

This clone was seen only once. The chain carries TRBV7-9 and TRBJ1-4; weak D call: TRBD1 (5 bases). Per germline, CDR1 SEHNR and CDR2 FQNEAQ (reference sequence). V lost 5 bases, J lost 8 bases, and 15 bases lay in between. This CDR3 has 14 amino acids. CDR3 region: CASSPGLVSEKLFF. The CDR3 DNA follows: TGTGCCAGCAGCCCGGGACTAGTTTCAGAAAAACTGTTTTTT.

The chain joins TRBV27 to TRBJ1-2, with 8 bases lining up with TRBD1. The junction had 16 bases not matched to a gene; V was cut back by 7 bases and J by 6 bases. The CDR3 totals 16 residues. Germline V lookup: CDR1 MNHEY, CDR2 SMNVEV (reference sequence). Here the CDR3 reads CASTPYGTGRMDGYTF. The CDR3 DNA is TGTGCCAGCACACCATACGGGACAGGCAGAATGGATGGCTACACCTTC.

V gene TRBV11-2 combines with J gene TRBJ1-1; D perhaps matches TRBD1 (5 bases). This CDR3 spans 17 amino acids. CDR1 and CDR2 from the germline V gene are SGHAT and FQNNGV. Trimming took off 0 bases at V and 11 bases at J, with 25 bases between the two ends. CDR3 protein: CASSLDFLGQGPEAAFF. The CDR3 DNA follows: TGTGCCAGCAGCTTAGATTTTCTAGGGCAGGGACCCGAGGCGGCTTTCTTT.

The rearrangement uses TRBV9 and TRBJ1-1; a possible D gene is TRBD1 (6 bases). This CDR3 comprises 13 residues. CDR1 is SGDLS and CDR2 is YYNGEE in the germline V gene. Trimming stripped 2 bases from V and 6 bases from J, with 11 bases between. CDR3 residues: CASSVSQGSEAFF. Written as DNA, the CDR3 is TGTGCCAGCAGCGTTTCACAGGGATCTGAAGCTTTCTTT.

This clone was seen a handful of times. CDR3 loop: CAISESRYEQYF. CDR3 DNA sequence: TGTGCCATCAGTGAGTCCCGCTACGAGCAGTACTTC. The chain carries TRBV10-3 and TRBJ2-7; D remains ambiguous. The CDR3 contains 12 residues. V was shortened by 0 bases and J by 3 bases, with 3 bases between the two germline ends. Per germline, CDR1 ENHRY and CDR2 SYGVKD.

The sample holds one count of this clone. This chain links TRBV11-2 with TRBJ2-7; D might be TRBD2 (6 bases). CDR3 length: 15 residues. Looked up from germline, CDR1 is SGHAT and CDR2 is FQNNGV. V was cut by 5 bases and J by 1 base, with 15 bases left in between. CDR3 sequence (DNA): TGTGCCAGCAGCCCCCGGAGGGTTCGGTCCTACGAGCAGTACTTC. This translates into CASSPRRVRSYEQYF.

J is TRBJ2-7 and V is TRBV19; no firm D call. Germline lookup yields CDR1 LNHDA and CDR2 SQIVND (reference sequence). The germline V and J ends were trimmed by 6 bases and 3 bases, with 15 bases remaining between them. The CDR3 is 14 residues long. CDR3 sequence reads: CASSKNTAFYEQYF. CDR3 bases: TGTGCCAGTAGCAAAAACACGGCCTTCTACGAGCAGTACTTC.

The CDR3 DNA is TGTGCCAGCAGCCCCCCCGGGCAGGGGGGAAACACTGAAGCTTTCTTT. Translating it yields CASSPPGQGGNTEAFF. This sequence joins TRBV7-9 and TRBJ1-1, with TRBD1 identical over 7 bases. Looked up from germline, CDR1 is SEHNR and CDR2 is FQNEAQ (reference sequence). This CDR3 comprises 16 residues. Trimming cost V 5 bases and J 2 bases; bases outside gene matches: 11.

The genes are TRBV7-9 and TRBJ1-1; D is uncertain. The length of the CDR3 is 17 residues. Trimming left V 5 bases short and J 0 bases short, with 19 bases between. CDR1 is SEHNR and CDR2 is FQNEAQ in the germline V gene (reference sequence). CDR3 in amino acids: CASSEVGRRRVNTEAFF. CDR3 DNA: TGTGCCAGCAGCGAGGTCGGCCGTCGTAGGGTGAACACTGAAGCTTTCTTT.

This chain joins TRBV5-8 and TRBJ1-2, with D unresolved. The V end lost 0 bases, the J end lost 3 bases, and 9 bases lay between the germline ends. This CDR3 has 14 residues. Per the germline V gene, CDR1 is SGHTS and CDR2 is YDEGEE. This CDR3 reads CASSLGARDYGYTF. Here the CDR3 DNA reads TGTGCCAGCAGCTTGGGGGCGCGGGACTATGGCTACACCTTC.

V is TRBV9 and J is TRBJ2-1; D remains ambiguous. The CDR3 has 13 residues. Germline loops: CDR1 SGDLS, CDR2 YYNGEE. V was cut by 0 bases and J by 6 bases, with 7 bases left in between. CDR3 sequence: CASSVGGLNEQFF. The CDR3 region has the DNA TGTGCCAGCAGCGTAGGCGGCCTCAATGAGCAGTTCTTC. The complete variable domain, with remaining parts taken from reference TRBV9 and TRBJ2-1, reads DSGVTQTPKHLITATGQRVTLRCSPRSGDLSVYWYQQSLDQGLQFLIQYYNGEERAKGNILERFSAQQFPDLHSELNLSSLELGDSALYFCASSVGGLNEQFFGPGTRLTVL.

The chain carries TRBV4-3 and TRBJ2-2; 11 positions agree with TRBD1. The CDR3 is 17 residues long. V trimming: 4 bases; J trimming: 4 bases; junction bases outside the gene matches: 8. Looked up from germline, CDR1 is LGHNA and CDR2 is YSLEER. The CDR3, as DNA: TGCGCCAGCAGCCCCCCGGACAGGGGGCTGGGCACCGGGGAGCTGTTTTTT. It encodes CASSPPDRGLGTGELFF.

The chain employs TRBV29-1 and TRBJ2-1, with D hard to call. The CDR3 length is 12 residues. Per the germline V gene, CDR1 is SQVTM and CDR2 is ANQGSEA. Trimming took 6 bases from V and 4 from J, leaving 10 bases between them. The CDR3 spells CSVRLGYNEQFF. CDR3 coding DNA: TGCAGCGTCCGTCTAGGGTACAATGAGCAGTTCTTC.

The genes are TRBV5-5 and TRBJ1-3; unclear D gene. V was shortened by 0 bases and J by 0 bases, with 4 bases between the two germline ends. This CDR3 has 14 amino acids. Per the germline V gene, CDR1 is SGHKS and CDR2 is YYEKEE (reference sequence). In nucleotides, the CDR3 is TGTGCCAGCAGCTTGGGCAGCTCTGGAAACACCATATATTTT. This encodes CASSLGSSGNTIYF.

This clone has only a few counts. This chain uses TRBV6-5 with TRBJ2-6, with TRBD2 as a possible D gene (7 bases). The CDR3 length is 15 residues. CDR1 MNHEY and CDR2 SVGAGI come from the germline V gene. Trimming took off 2 bases at V and 7 bases at J, with 12 bases between the two ends. The CDR3, as DNA: TGTGCCAGCAGTTACGAGGGGGGGTCAGCCAACGTCCTGACTTTC. This encodes CASSYEGGSANVLTF.

This chain uses TRBV5-4 with TRBJ2-5; perhaps TRBD2 as D (5 bases). The V end lost 0 bases, the J end lost 5 bases, and 17 bases lay between the germline ends. Germline loops: CDR1 SGHNT, CDR2 YYREEE (reference sequence). There are 16 residues in the CDR3. The CDR3 sequence is CASSLEGVRRFETQYF. Written as DNA, the CDR3 is TGTGCCAGCAGCTTGGAGGGAGTGCGGCGGTTCGAGACCCAGTACTTC.

This chain uses TRBV7-9 with TRBJ2-3; tentatively, D is TRBD1 or TRBD2 (6 bases each). CDR3 length: 16 residues. V was cut by 3 bases and J by 0 bases, with 13 bases left in between. The germline gives CDR1 SEHNR, CDR2 FQNEAQ (reference sequence). In nucleotides, the CDR3 is TGTGCCAGCAGCTTTACGGGGGCCGAGAGCACAGATACGCAGTATTTT. This translates into CASSFTGAESTDTQYF.

The chain links TRBV4-1 to TRBJ1-2; D is perhaps TRBD1 (6 bases). CDR1 MGHRA and CDR2 YSYEKL come from the germline V gene. The CDR3 is made up of 14 amino acids. Trimming removed 2 bases at V and 8 bases at J, with 15 bases between. The CDR3 is CASSQRGVIGGYTF. CDR3 nucleotide sequence: TGCGCCAGCAGCCAAAGGGGGGTAATAGGGGGCTACACCTTC.

The chain couples TRBV24-1 to TRBJ2-1, with TRBD1 identical over 7 bases. The CDR3 has 12 residues. The V gene's germline CDR1 is KGHDR and CDR2 SFDVKD. CDR3 residues: CAPVGGSHEQFF. The CDR3, as DNA: TGTGCACCAGTAGGGGGCAGCCATGAGCAGTTCTTC.